The 27 T cell receptor beta chains below all came from one sample that was sequenced in a study of spatial heterogeneity in lung cancer. Study findings and constraints: Tumoral mutation counts were tracked by counts of expanded intratumoral alpha and beta TCRs.

Indicated time point: sample taken at primary tumor resection. TCRdb used MiXCR to reprocess the 5' RACE reads, holding one entry per CDR3 protein. Of approximately 12,000 distinct CDR3 sequences listed, approximately 4.8% were seen once; the top ten hold almost 25%. Their target antigens are unknown. Sequences were derived from lung tumor tissue, sampled at surgery. The receptors originated from a male donor with early-stage non-small cell lung cancer.

This clonotype was detected many times. The rearrangement links TRBV7-6 to TRBJ2-5, with a weak D call TRBD2 (7 bases). The germline V gene encodes CDR1 SGHVS and CDR2 FNYEAQ. Trimming pared 0 bases from V and 5 bases from J, leaving 16 bases between. The CDR3 is made up of 16 amino acids. CDR3 sequence (DNA): TGTGCCAGCAGCTTAGCGGGGGGGCGTAATGGTGAGACCCAGTACTTC. Amino acids: CASSLAGGRNGETQYF.

The V gene is TRBV18, the J gene TRBJ1-6; TRBD1 matches 10 bases. The CDR3 consists of 15 residues. Germline values: CDR1 KGHSH, CDR2 LQKENI. Trimming cost V 4 bases and J 7 bases; bases outside gene matches: 4. The CDR3 DNA sequence: TGTGCCAGCTCACGGGACAGGGGAGAAAATTCACCCCTCCACTTT. Residues: CASSRDRGENSPLHF.

This chain uses TRBV6-2 or TRBV6-3 with TRBJ2-1; D is tentatively TRBD1 or TRBD2 (5 bases each). V lost 6 bases, J lost 6 bases, and 15 bases lay in between. The germline V gene encodes CDR1 MNHEY and CDR2 SVGEGT. The CDR3 spans 14 residues. The CDR3 here is CASSPTGTTNEQFF. The CDR3 DNA follows: TGTGCCAGCAGCCCGACCGGGACCACCAATGAGCAGTTCTTC.

The sample holds many counts of this clonotype. This chain uses TRBV5-1 with TRBJ2-5, with TRBD2 matching over 11 bases. With 3 bases clipped from V and 1 base from J, the junction kept 5 bases outside the gene matches. Germline assignment: CDR1 SGHRS and CDR2 YFSETQ. The CDR3 contains 16 residues. CDR3 amino acids: CASSWGLADRQETQYF. In nucleotides, the CDR3 is TGCGCCAGCAGCTGGGGACTAGCGGACCGCCAAGAGACCCAGTACTTC.

This clonotype was found many times. The chain couples TRBV28 to TRBJ1-1; tentatively, D is TRBD1 (6 bases). Trimming pared 9 bases from V and 4 bases from J, leaving 18 bases between. This CDR3 region has 14 residues. Germline values: CDR1 MDHEN, CDR2 SYDVKM. CDR3 coding DNA: TGTGCCAGTAACCCTGGGGGGCGATCCACTGAAGCTTTCTTT. The encoded protein is CASNPGGRSTEAFF.

This clonotype was detected many times. The rearrangement joins TRBV6-1 to TRBJ1-6, with TRBD1 matching 7 bases. The CDR3 is made up of 14 amino acids. The germline V gene encodes CDR1 MNHNS and CDR2 SASEGT. V was clipped by 3 bases and J by 7 bases; unmatched bases: 3. CDR3 amino acids: CASSEQGGNSPLHF. The CDR3 DNA sequence: TGTGCCAGCAGTGAGCAGGGGGGGAATTCACCCCTCCACTTT.

The chain uses TRBV5-6 and TRBJ2-5; D gene unclear. Germline CDR1 and CDR2: SGHDT and YYEEEE. Trimming took off 3 bases at V and 2 bases at J, with 8 bases between the two ends. The CDR3 extends over 13 amino acids. CDR3 loop: CASSSWAQETQYF. The CDR3, as DNA: TGTGCCAGCAGCTCATGGGCTCAAGAGACCCAGTACTTC.

This clonotype was seen at least ten times. The CDR3 DNA follows: TGTGCCAGCAGCTTAGGGACGGGATTTAATCAGCCCCAGCATTTT. The encoded protein is CASSLGTGFNQPQHF. This chain joins TRBV7-9 and TRBJ1-5, with D unclear. Germline V gene data show CDR1 as SEHNR and CDR2 as FQNEAQ (reference sequence). The V gene lost 1 base and the J gene lost 4 bases, with 11 bases spanning the gap. The CDR3 is 15 amino acids.

This clonotype was observed at least ten times. V and J are TRBV6-5 and TRBJ2-7, with no clear D. The germline gives CDR1 MNHEY, CDR2 SVGAGI. The ends were cut back, 0 bases at V and 1 base at J, with 7 bases in the middle. The CDR3 contains 14 residues. In DNA form, the CDR3 reads TGTGCCAGCAGTTACTCGATTAGGTCCTACGAGCAGTACTTC. This gives the protein CASSYSIRSYEQYF.

This clonotype has at least ten counts. The chain carries TRBV3-1 and TRBJ1-6, with 8 nucleotides matching TRBD1. Germline CDR1 is LGHDT and CDR2 is YNNKEL (reference sequence). The length of the CDR3 is 15 residues. J lost 7 bases, V lost 4 bases, and 6 bases had no gene match. The CDR3 DNA is TGTGCCAGCAGCCTCGGACAGGGCAGCAATTCACCCCTCCACTTT. Translation: CASSLGQGSNSPLHF.

In this sample, this clonotype turned up many times. V usage is TRBV6-1 and J usage is TRBJ1-2, with 8 bases lining up with TRBD1. This CDR3 contains 10 residues. Unmatched junction bases numbered 4, after V lost 6 bases and J lost 13 bases. CDR1 MNHNS and CDR2 SASEGT come from the germline V gene. Written as DNA, the CDR3 is TGTGCCAGCAGCGGACAGGGTTGCACCTTC. Protein sequence: CASSGQGCTF.

This clonotype was observed many times. This sequence joins TRBV11-2 and TRBJ1-6, with a weak D call TRBD1 (5 bases). Looked up from germline, CDR1 is SGHAT and CDR2 is FQNNGV. The CDR3 covers 12 residues. The germline V and J ends were trimmed by 5 bases and 10 bases, with 9 bases remaining between them. The CDR3 DNA follows: TGTGCCAGCAGCCACGGGGCCTCACCCCTCCACTTT. The encoded protein is CASSHGASPLHF. The entire variable domain, with the rest obtained from reference TRBV11-2 and TRBJ1-6, is as follows: EAGVAQSPRYKIIEKRQSVAFWCNPISGHATLYWYQQILGQGPKLLIQFQNNGVVDDSQLPKDRFSAERLKGVDSTLKIQPAKLEDSAVYLCASSHGASPLHFGNGTRLTVT.

In its sample, this clonotype was seen many times. This chain links TRBV6-5 with TRBJ2-1; possibly TRBD2 for D (6 bases). In germline, CDR1 is MNHEY, CDR2 SVGAGI. Trimming cost V 2 bases and J 7 bases, with 15 bases left between them. This CDR3 comprises 15 residues. The CDR3 coding sequence is TGTGCCAGCAGTTACCAGGCTAGCGTCGGAAATGAGCAGTTCTTC. As protein: CASSYQASVGNEQFF.

This clonotype was counted ten times or more. The chain employs TRBV27 and TRBJ1-5; TRBD1 matches at 8 bases. CDR1 MNHEY and CDR2 SMNVEV come from the germline V gene (reference sequence). Losses at the gene ends were 5 bases for V and 0 bases for J; bases not matched to a gene: 9. The length of the CDR3 is 17 residues. CDR3 bases: TGTGCCAGCAGTCCGGACAGGGAGCTTTATAGCAATCAGCCCCAGCATTTT. Translated, it gives CASSPDRELYSNQPQHF.

This clonotype occurred many times. The gene calls are TRBV20-1 and TRBJ2-3, with D uncertain. The V end lost 5 bases, the J end lost 6 bases, and 18 bases lay between the germline ends. The germline V gene has CDR1 DFQATT and CDR2 SNEGSKA (reference sequence). The CDR3 totals 14 residues. In DNA form, the CDR3 reads TGCAGTGCTCGTGGACGGATCCGAGTGGATACGCAGTATTTT. Protein product: CSARGRIRVDTQYF.

V is TRBV4-3 and J is TRBJ1-6, with D possibly TRBD1 on 6 matching bases. Germline V gives CDR1 LGHNA, CDR2 YSLEER. The V end lost 4 bases, the J end lost 10 bases, and 14 bases lay between the germline ends. The CDR3 runs to 14 residues. In DNA form, the CDR3 reads TGCGCCAGCAGCCTGGGGCCCAGGGGCTCACCCCTCCACTTT. Amino acid sequence: CASSLGPRGSPLHF.

The sample holds many counts of this clonotype. V is TRBV27 and J is TRBJ1-2, with D maybe TRBD1 (5 bases). CDR3 length: 14 amino acids. CDR1 is MNHEY, CDR2 SMNVEV, per germline (reference sequence). Trimming pared 0 bases from V and 6 bases from J, leaving 11 bases between. This CDR3 is CASSLSGTEDGYTF. The CDR3 DNA follows: TGTGCCAGCAGTTTATCAGGGACGGAAGATGGCTACACCTTC.

The rearrangement links TRBV5-1 to TRBJ2-5; D gene ambiguous. V was shortened by 5 bases and J by 1 base, with 9 bases between the two germline ends. This CDR3 is built from 13 residues. CDR1 SGHRS and CDR2 YFSETQ come from the germline V gene. CDR3 region: CASRRGIQETQYF. The CDR3 nucleotides read TGCGCCAGCAGACGTGGGATCCAAGAGACCCAGTACTTC.

Many counts were recorded for this clonotype. The chain combines TRBV7-2 with TRBJ2-7; D is ambiguous. Germline V gene lookup returns CDR1 SGHTA and CDR2 FQGNSA. V lost 1 base, J lost 1 base, and 8 bases lay in between. The CDR3 has 14 amino acids. CDR3 in amino acids: CASSLESISYEQYF. The CDR3, as DNA: TGTGCCAGCAGCTTAGAAAGTATATCCTACGAGCAGTACTTC.

This clonotype was counted many times. The chain couples TRBV14 to TRBJ2-6; D unclear. The CDR3 runs 15 residues. Trimming pared 2 bases from V and 0 bases from J, leaving 5 bases between. Germline V gene lookup returns CDR1 SGHDN and CDR2 FVKESK. Here the CDR3 reads CASSQSSSGANVLTF. DNA of the CDR3: TGTGCCAGCAGCCAATCGAGCTCTGGGGCCAACGTCCTGACTTTC. The complete variable domain, with remaining parts taken from reference TRBV14 and TRBJ2-6, reads EAGVTQFPSHSVIEKGQTVTLRCDPISGHDNLYWYRRVMGKEIKFLLHFVKESKQDESGMPNNRFLAERTGGTYSTLKVQPAELEDSGVYFCASSQSSSGANVLTFGAGSRLTVL.

This clonotype appeared many times. The chain links TRBV7-9 to TRBJ1-2; 7 positions match TRBD1. The trim removed 5 bases at V and 3 bases at J, leaving 9 bases unmatched. The CDR3 loop spans 15 amino acids. Germline loops: CDR1 SEHNR, CDR2 FQNEAQ (reference sequence). The CDR3 reads CASSRPTGAHYGYTF. DNA for the CDR3: TGTGCCAGCAGCCGTCCAACAGGGGCGCACTATGGCTACACCTTC.

The CDR3 region has the DNA TGTGCCACCAGCGGGCTCGGGCTCGGGGTTGGTGAAAAACTGTTTTTT. This translates into CATSGLGLGVGEKLFF. The chain recombines TRBV15 with TRBJ1-4, with no clear D. The CDR3 runs to 16 residues. The germline V and J ends were trimmed by 5 bases and 7 bases, with 20 bases remaining between them. CDR1 is LNHNV, CDR2 YYDKDF, per germline (reference sequence).

This clonotype was seen at least ten times. The rearrangement joins TRBV20-1 to TRBJ2-3; 10 positions match TRBD2. This CDR3 has 18 amino acids. CDR1 and CDR2 from the germline V gene are DFQATT and SNEGSKA (reference sequence). Germline trimming cut 0 bases from V and 5 bases from J; bases unmatched to any gene: 14. CDR3 DNA: TGCAGTGCTAGAGATCTCGCCGGGGTAGCGGGGGGTAGAGATACGCAGTATTTT. Translating gives CSARDLAGVAGGRDTQYF.

This clonotype showed up many times. The rearrangement uses TRBV6-2 or TRBV6-3 and TRBJ2-6; D is uncertain. Germline CDR1 reads MNHEY; CDR2 reads SVGEGT. V dropped 4 bases and J dropped 6 bases, with 13 bases sitting between them. The CDR3 sequence is 15 residues long. The CDR3: CASSFFGVSANVLTF. CDR3 sequence (DNA): TGTGCCAGCAGTTTTTTTGGGGTTTCGGCCAACGTCCTGACTTTC.

The chain joins TRBV20-1 to TRBJ1-5; D remains ambiguous. Germline V gene data show CDR1 as DFQATT and CDR2 as SNEGSKA (reference sequence). V was shortened by 5 bases and J by 3 bases, with 14 bases between the two germline ends. The CDR3 extends over 14 amino acids. CDR3 sequence (DNA): TGCAGTGCTTCCTCGGTCCAGCTCAATCAGCCCCAGCATTTT. As protein: CSASSVQLNQPQHF.

In this sample, this clonotype turned up many times. The chain employs TRBV27 and TRBJ2-7, with TRBD2 matching 11 bases. CDR3 length: 15 amino acids. With V trimmed by 6 bases and J by 3 bases, 7 bases remained unmatched. Germline V CDR1 and CDR2: MNHEY, SMNVEV (reference sequence). In DNA, the CDR3 is TGTGCCAGCAGCCAGACTAGCGGGGTCTACTACGAGCAGTACTTC. Protein sequence: CASSQTSGVYYEQYF.

The chain is built from TRBV4-3 and TRBJ1-5, with D unresolved. The V gene lost 0 bases and the J gene lost 2 bases, with 11 bases spanning the gap. Germline-derived CDR1 and CDR2 are LGHNA and YSLEER. CDR3 size: 16 residues. The CDR3 region is CASSQDWYGGNQPQHF. CDR3 coding DNA: TGCGCCAGCAGCCAAGATTGGTACGGGGGCAATCAGCCCCAGCATTTT.